Listed here are 16 T cell receptor beta chains from one sample, sequenced in a study of early T cells in non-severe SARS-CoV-2 infection. Using its own MiXCR run on the 5' RACE reads, TCRdb lists one record per CDR3 protein. The sample consists of tens of thousands of distinct CDR3 sequences, 9% to 15% of them appearing once. The source material was whole blood. Every receptor here comes from an adult who was a healthcare worker with PCR-confirmed SARS-CoV-2 infection or an uninfected control (not recorded which).

This clonotype was observed many times. The rearrangement joins TRBV7-2 to TRBJ1-2; possible D gene TRBD1, 6 bases. Germline V lookup: CDR1 SGHTA, CDR2 FQGNSA. With 2 bases removed from V and 4 bases from J, the gap between germline ends came to 11 bases. The CDR3 is made up of 14 amino acids. The CDR3, as DNA: TGTGCCAGCAGCTTACAGGGGTACGGCTATGGCTACACCTTC. Translated: CASSLQGYGYGYTF.

The V gene is TRBV7-6, the J gene TRBJ2-5, with D hard to call. The CDR3 has 12 residues. V lost 1 base and J 9 bases, leaving 9 bases between the germline ends. The germline V gene encodes CDR1 SGHVS and CDR2 FNYEAQ. CDR3 residues: CASSLVGMAQYF. For the CDR3, the DNA is TGTGCCAGCAGCTTAGTCGGTATGGCCCAGTACTTC.

This clonotype was seen at least ten times. This chain connects TRBV4-1 to TRBJ1-1; D perhaps matches TRBD1 (6 bases). Trimming took off 0 bases at V and 0 bases at J, with 17 bases between the two ends. Germline loops: CDR1 MGHRA, CDR2 YSYEKL. There are 18 residues in the CDR3. This chain's CDR3 is CASSQEADRRVVNTEAFF. The CDR3 DNA sequence: TGCGCCAGCAGCCAAGAAGCCGACAGGCGGGTAGTGAACACTGAAGCTTTCTTT.

This clonotype was seen ten or more times. This rearrangement joins TRBV28 to TRBJ2-7; possibly TRBD1 or TRBD2 for D (5 bases each). Per the germline V gene, CDR1 is MDHEN and CDR2 is SYDVKM. Trimming removed 4 bases from V and 0 bases from J, with 13 bases in between. This CDR3 has 15 amino acids. This CDR3 reads CASSSAGGGSYEQYF. The CDR3 DNA reads as TGTGCCAGCAGTTCCGCGGGTGGGGGCTCCTACGAGCAGTACTTC.

There are many counts of this clonotype. This chain links TRBV28 with TRBJ1-3; D uncertain. This CDR3 region has 11 residues. V was trimmed by 7 bases and J by 3 bases, leaving 4 bases between them. The germline V gene has CDR1 MDHEN and CDR2 SYDVKM. DNA for the CDR3: TGTGCCAGCAAGGGTGGAAACACCATATATTTT. Protein sequence: CASKGGNTIYF.

This clonotype was seen only a few times. The V call is TRBV29-1, the J call TRBJ2-1; TRBD2 agrees at 9 bases. Per germline, CDR1 SQVTM and CDR2 ANQGSEA. V dropped 4 bases and J dropped 6; count of bases not matched to a gene: 7. The CDR3 sequence is 14 residues long. The CDR3 sequence: CSVARLAGTNEQFF. The CDR3 coding sequence is TGCAGCGTTGCAAGGCTAGCGGGAACCAATGAGCAGTTCTTC.

The chain uses TRBV28 and TRBJ1-2; TRBD1 is a possible D gene (5 bases). This CDR3 spans 12 amino acids. Germline V gives CDR1 MDHEN, CDR2 SYDVKM. Between the trimmed V and J ends, which lost 3 bases and 5 bases, there was a span of 7 bases. The CDR3 region has the DNA TGTGCCAGCAGTTTGCCAGGGTATGGCTACACCTTC. Translating gives CASSLPGYGYTF.

The chain joins TRBV6-2 or TRBV6-3 to TRBJ1-5; TRBD1 might be the D (5 bases). In germline, CDR1 is MNHEY, CDR2 SVGEGT. The length of the CDR3 is 14 residues. Trimming left V 2 bases short and J 5 bases short, with 10 bases between. The CDR3 loop is CASSYAGRHQPQHF. The CDR3 DNA reads as TGTGCCAGCAGTTACGCAGGGAGGCATCAGCCCCAGCATTTT.

Only a few counts were recorded for this clonotype. The genes are TRBV5-1 and TRBJ2-3; 9 bases agree with TRBD1. CDR3 size: 17 residues. From germline, CDR1 is SGHRS and CDR2 YFSETQ. The V and J ends lost 0 bases and 4 bases, in that order; junction bases with no gene match: 9. Here the CDR3 DNA reads TGCGCCAGCAGCTTGGGCGTCGGGACAGGGATTTCAGATACGCAGTATTTT. The encoded protein is CASSLGVGTGISDTQYF. Variable domain in full (rest from reference TRBV5-1 and TRBJ2-3): KAGVTQTPRYLIKTRGQQVTLSCSPISGHRSVSWYQQTPGQGLQFLFEYFSETQRNKGNFPGRFSGRQFSNSRSEMNVSTLELGDSALYLCASSLGVGTGISDTQYFGPGTRLTVL.

This clonotype was picked up many times. V and J are TRBV29-1 and TRBJ2-7; TRBD1 matches 9 bases. Trimming at V came to 6 bases and at J to 2 bases, leaving 5 bases not matched to a gene. Germline V CDR1 and CDR2: SQVTM, ANQGSEA. The length of the CDR3 is 13 residues. CDR3: CSVADRGAYEQYF. CDR3 DNA: TGCAGCGTGGCAGACAGGGGGGCCTACGAGCAGTACTTC.

Many counts were recorded for this clonotype. This chain uses TRBV5-1 with TRBJ2-5, with 8 bases that match TRBD1. The CDR3 contains 14 residues. Germline V lookup: CDR1 SGHRS, CDR2 YFSETQ. The V and J ends lost 3 bases and 3 bases, in that order; junction bases with no gene match: 4. CDR3 sequence reads: CASSYQGAEETQYF. DNA for the CDR3: TGCGCCAGCAGCTATCAGGGGGCAGAAGAGACCCAGTACTTC.

This rearrangement joins TRBV2 to TRBJ2-3; 7 bases fit TRBD1. The CDR3 spans 15 residues. CDR1 SNHLY and CDR2 FYNNEI come from the germline V gene. Trimming at V came to 5 bases and at J to 1 base, leaving 6 bases not matched to a gene. The DNA of the CDR3 is TGTGCCAGCAGTCCGGACAGGACCCGCACAGATACGCAGTATTTT. Translating it yields CASSPDRTRTDTQYF.

The chain recombines TRBV7-6 with TRBJ2-7, with 8 bases lining up with TRBD1. This CDR3 has 17 residues. The ends lost 1 base at V and 3 bases at J; junction bases unmatched: 11. Germline CDR1 reads SGHVS; CDR2 reads FNYEAQ. CDR3 loop: CASSLEVPGTGDYEQYF. The DNA for the CDR3 is TGTGCCAGCAGCTTAGAGGTACCCGGGACAGGTGACTACGAGCAGTACTTC.

CDR3 coding DNA: TGTGCCAGCAGGCTGAGAAAGGGGTTGAACACTGAAGCTTTCTTT. Translation gives CASRLRKGLNTEAFF. The chain is built from TRBV13 and TRBJ1-1, with D possibly being TRBD1 (5 bases). Trimming pared 6 bases from V and 0 bases from J, leaving 14 bases between. The germline V gene has CDR1 PRHDT and CDR2 FYEKMQ (reference sequence). The CDR3 has 15 amino acids.

This clonotype appeared a few times. The chain joins TRBV4-1 to TRBJ2-1; D ambiguous. The germline V gene has CDR1 MGHRA and CDR2 YSYEKL. Deletions cut 1 base from V and 4 bases from J, with 11 bases between. CDR3 size: 15 residues. CDR3 loop: CASSQGQSPYNEQFF. The CDR3 coding sequence is TGCGCCAGCAGCCAAGGACAATCCCCTTACAATGAGCAGTTCTTC.

This clonotype was counted many times. CDR3 coding DNA: TGTGCCAGCAGTTTTAGTCCTAGCACAGATACGCAGTATTTT. This sequence encodes CASSFSPSTDTQYF. The chain joins TRBV28 to TRBJ2-3; no clear D gene. Trimming shortened V by 3 bases and J by 0 bases, and 7 bases separated the two germline ends. The CDR3 contains 14 residues. Per the germline V gene, CDR1 is MDHEN and CDR2 is SYDVKM.